The entry below describes one T cell receptor (beta chain). Antigen unknown. Tens of thousands of genome equivalents of blood DNA were amplified for TRB. This record comes from a study of T cell clusters in autoimmune cytopenias. General study findings and limits: Active autoimmune hepatitis patients had roughly 3-fold fewer exclusive TRB clusters than healthy donors.

One tube held mixed TRB-A and TRB-B primer pools for touch-down PCR. TCRdb re-called the multiplex PCR reads; every CDR3 protein appears as one record, without DNA. The sample is made up of roughly 10,000 distinct CDR3 sequences, and the top ten hold about 33% of it. Germline loops: CDR1 LNHDA, CDR2 SQIVND (reference sequence). There are 14 residues in the CDR3. This sample also belongs to another study, concerning T cell repertoires in aging, cancer and after chemotherapy.

This sequence originates from a human donor in good health. The chain has TRBV19 and TRBJ1-5; checking the TCRdb D call of TRBD1 is not possible without DNA. Sequenced: peripheral blood. CDR3 sequence: CASSSEGVWQPQHF.